This is a list of T cell receptor beta chains from one sample in a study of T cells in Graves' hyperthyroidism and ophthalmopathy. TCRdb reprocessed the multiplex PCR reads via MiXCR and lists one record per CDR3 protein. The sample lists some 500,000 distinct CDR3 sequences; about an eighth were seen once. The specimen sequenced was blood. The source is a woman aged 18-29 years with Graves' hyperthyroidism. The CDR3 runs from the conserved cysteine through the conserved F or W. The D gene is left open where the match is weak. Not all rows give a size; the values are once, few, many and, for expanded clones, a class.

clone_size d_call j_call v_call cdr3_aa cdr3_nt
many TRBD1 TRBJ1-5 TRBV6-1 CASSEGTGGSNQPQHF TGTGCCAGCAGTGAGGGGACAGGGGGCTCTAATCAGCCCCAGCATTTT
- - TRBJ2-5 TRBV6-1 CASRPSLGAETQYF TGTGCCAGCAGGCCCTCTTTGGGCGCAGAGACCCAGTACTTC
many - TRBJ1-2 TRBV12-5 CASGLYQDGYYGYTF TGTGCTAGTGGTTTGTACCAGGACGGATACTATGGCTACACCTTC
- TRBD1 TRBJ1-5 TRBV28 CASSTSRQGLQPQHF TGTGCCAGCAGTACCTCGAGACAGGGCCTTCAGCCCCAGCATTTT
many - TRBJ1-1 TRBV6-1 CASTTGQGGRLYTEAFF TGTGCCAGCACAACTGGGCAGGGAGGGCGTTTGTACACTGAAGCTTTCTTT
few TRBD1 TRBJ2-7 TRBV6-1 CASSEMGQAYEQYF TGTGCCAGCAGTGAAATGGGACAGGCTTACGAGCAGTACTTC
- - TRBJ2-5 TRBV12-5 CASGSRLARGPETQYF TGTGCTAGTGGCTCACGACTAGCGAGGGGGCCAGAGACCCAGTACTTC
many - TRBJ1-2 TRBV19 CASSIPTALVSNYGYTF TGTGCCAGTAGTATACCGACAGCACTAGTGTCTAACTATGGCTACACCTTC
many TRBD1 TRBJ2-4 TRBV3-1 CASSQAGGEYIQYF TGTGCCAGCAGCCAAGCAGGGGGCGAGTACATTCAGTACTTC
- TRBD1 TRBJ1-6 TRBV11-2 CASAPDRGISPLHF TGTGCCAGCGCTCCGGACAGGGGGATTTCACCCCTCCACTTT
many - TRBJ1-2 TRBV18 CASSPGPDGYTF TGTGCCAGCTCACCGGGGCCGGATGGCTACACCTTC
many - TRBJ1-1 TRBV7-8 CASIRVGGSPGNTEAFF TGTGCCAGCATCAGAGTGGGGGGTTCTCCCGGGAACACTGAAGCTTTCTTT
few - TRBJ1-2 TRBV3-1 CASSQEGSIDGYTF TGTGCCAGCAGCCAAGAGGGGTCTATCGATGGCTACACCTTC
many - TRBJ2-1 TRBV12-3/TRBV12-4 CASSSGEKQGSYNEQFF TGTGCCAGCAGCTCCGGGGAAAAACAGGGATCCTACAATGAGCAGTTCTTC
- TRBD1 TRBJ1-1 TRBV19 CASSVSGTGGSEAFF TGTGCCAGTAGTGTTTCCGGGACAGGGGGCTCTGAAGCTTTCTTT
- - TRBJ1-4 TRBV19 CASRPGGQLPVEKLFF TGTGCCAGTCGACCGGGGGGGCAGCTACCAGTTGAAAAACTGTTTTTT
many TRBD2 TRBJ2-3 TRBV6-1 CASSFSGRGGDTQYF TGTGCCAGCAGTTTTAGCGGGAGAGGGGGAGATACGCAGTATTTT
- - TRBJ2-2 TRBV6-1 CASSGANTGELFF TGTGCCAGCAGCGGGGCGAACACCGGGGAGCTGTTTTTT
many - TRBJ2-3 TRBV7-2 CASSPRVTDTQYF TGTGCCAGCAGCCCCCGGGTCACAGATACGCAGTATTTT
many TRBD1 TRBJ1-5 TRBV19 CASSGGGQTYNQPQHF TGTGCCAGTAGCGGGGGGGGACAGACTTACAATCAGCCCCAGCATTTT
- TRBD1 TRBJ1-2 TRBV5-1 CASSLNTGDRGNGYTF TGCGCCAGCAGCTTGAATACCGGGGACAGGGGAAATGGCTACACCTTC
many - TRBJ2-5 TRBV29-1 CSVEDEPGETQYF TGCAGCGTTGAAGATGAGCCCGGGGAGACCCAGTACTTC
- - TRBJ1-6 TRBV6-6 CASSYSRWPNNSPLHF TGTGCCAGCAGTTACTCCCGGTGGCCCAATAATTCACCCCTCCACTTT
many TRBD1 TRBJ1-5 TRBV7-9 CASSLADRGRDQPQHF TGTGCCAGCAGCTTAGCGGACAGGGGGCGGGATCAGCCCCAGCATTTT
few TRBD1 TRBJ1-2 TRBV7-3 CASSMTGGDRYGYTF TGTGCCAGCAGCATGACAGGGGGCGATCGGTATGGCTACACCTTC
- TRBD1 TRBJ1-5 TRBV30 CAWSRTGAYQPQHF TGTGCCTGGAGTCGAACAGGGGCCTATCAGCCCCAGCATTTT
many - TRBJ1-5 TRBV12-3/TRBV12-4 CASSLTSRAHQPQHF TGTGCCAGCAGTTTAACCTCCAGGGCTCACCAGCCCCAGCATTTT
few - TRBJ1-3 TRBV7-2 CASSSRGGTGNTIYF TGTGCCAGCAGCTCCCGGGGGGGAACTGGAAACACCATATATTTT
few TRBD2 TRBJ2-4 TRBV20-1 CSASVTSGENIQYF TGCAGTGCTAGTGTCACTAGCGGGGAAAACATTCAGTACTTC
many - TRBJ1-1 TRBV20-1 CSAQDGGGRGEAFF TGCAGTGCCCAAGATGGCGGGGGCAGAGGTGAAGCTTTCTTT
few - TRBJ1-1 TRBV30 CACFLGVVAFF TGTGCCTGTTTTCTAGGGGTCGTAGCTTTCTTT
few TRBD1 TRBJ2-2 TRBV9 CASSPLRTGQARELFF TGTGCCAGCAGCCCGCTGAGGACAGGGCAAGCCAGGGAGCTGTTTTTT
few TRBD1 TRBJ2-6 TRBV30 CAWGQGTGANVLTF TGTGCCTGGGGACAGGGGACTGGGGCCAACGTCCTGACTTTC
few - TRBJ2-1 TRBV29-1 CSVEEGRANEQFF TGCAGCGTTGAAGAAGGGCGGGCAAATGAGCAGTTCTTC
few TRBD2 TRBJ2-1 TRBV20-1 CSASPPSSGTSKWATQFF TGCAGTGCTAGCCCCCCGTCTAGCGGGACTAGTAAGTGGGCCACACAGTTCTTC
- - TRBJ2-5 TRBV15 CATSRVGWMREEETQYF TGTGCCACCAGCAGAGTAGGCTGGATGCGGGAAGAAGAGACCCAGTACTTC
- - TRBJ2-3 TRBV30 CAWSKEGDTDTQYF TGTGCCTGGAGCAAGGAGGGGGACACAGATACGCAGTATTTT
many TRBD2 TRBJ2-2 TRBV7-3 CASSRTSEGTGELFF TGTGCCAGCAGCAGGACTAGCGAGGGCACCGGGGAGCTGTTTTTT
- - TRBJ2-6 TRBV11-3 CASSRGLSYPLSGANVLTF TGTGCCAGCAGCCGGGGACTCTCGTACCCCCTTTCTGGGGCCAACGTCCTGACTTTC
- TRBD2 TRBJ2-1 TRBV6-1 CASSYPSGRQNNEQFF TGTGCCAGCAGTTATCCCAGCGGGAGGCAAAACAATGAGCAGTTCTTC
many - TRBJ1-1 TRBV28 CATSRGGVNTEAFF TGTGCCACTTCACGAGGGGGTGTGAACACTGAAGCTTTCTTT
- TRBD1 TRBJ1-2 TRBV6-1 CASRPGGGTGYGYTF TGTGCCAGCCGCCCCGGGGGGGGGACAGGGTATGGCTACACCTTC
many TRBD2 TRBJ2-3 TRBV2 CASSLAGANTDTQYF TGTGCCAGCAGTTTAGCGGGAGCTAACACAGATACGCAGTATTTT
few - TRBJ2-1 TRBV20-1 CSASTPLRAYNEQFF TGCAGTGCTAGCACCCCGTTAAGGGCCTACAATGAGCAGTTCTTC